What follows describes a single TCR beta chain. The entry originates in a study of OX40 agonist ivuxolimab in advanced cancers. CDR3 length equals 16 residues. J gave up 3 bases and V 5 bases, and 9 bases lay outside the gene matches. Germline V gene sequence: CDR1 SGHTA, CDR2 FQGNSA. Using immunoSEQ multiplex PCR, the repertoire was profiled, and TCRdb retains in-frame clones only, with some absent. This sample has approximately 67,000 clones, with less than 90% found just once. The input for sequencing was CD4+ or CD8+ T cells sorted from blood, taken in a trial of the OX40 agonist ivuxolimab. The gene calls are TRBV7-2 and TRBJ2-7; TRBD1 aligns across 11 bases. This receptor was taken from an adult with an advanced solid tumor such as melanoma, head and neck, liver or kidney cancer. Here the CDR3 reads CASSGQGQGGLYEQYF. The CDR3 DNA sequence: TGTGCCAGCAGCGGTCAGGGACAGGGGGGTCTCTACGAGCAGTACTTC. Combining the CDR3 with reference TRBV7-2 and TRBJ2-7 gives the whole variable domain GAGVSQSPSNKVTEKGKDVELRCDPISGHTALYWYRQSLGQGLEFLIYFQGNSAPDKSGLPSDRFSAERTGGSVSTLTIQRTQQEDSAVYLCASSGQGQGGLYEQYFGPGTRLTVT.